Listed below are T cell receptor beta chains from one sample, sequenced in a study of cytomegalovirus exposure and HLA in healthy donors. Profiled with immunoSEQ multiplex PCR; TCRdb holds only in-frame clones, not every one. The table lists some 100,000 clones, 65% to 80% of them singletons, with approximately 16% in the top ten. The sample was PBMCs. The receptors stem from a woman aged 18-29 years in good health and CMV-seropositive. CDR3s include the opening cysteine and the closing phenylalanine or tryptophan. The D gene is left open where the match is weak. Only part of the rows carry a size: once, few, many, or a class if the clone is expanded.

V gene,J gene,clone size,D gene,CDR3 protein,CDR3 DNA
TRBV5-4,TRBJ1-4,NA,NA,CASSLAGGSGEKLFF,TGTGCCAGCAGCTTGGCCGGAGGGTCGGGGGAAAAACTGTTTTTT
TRBV29-1,TRBJ2-3,NA,TRBD2,CSVGTSGTTDTQYF,TGCAGCGTCGGGACTAGCGGAACCACAGATACGCAGTATTTT
TRBV9,TRBJ2-3,NA,NA,CASSVGADTQYF,TGTGCCAGCAGCGTAGGCGCAGATACGCAGTATTTT
TRBV20-1,TRBJ1-4,NA,TRBD1,CSAAGGEKLFF,TGCAGTGCTGCAGGGGGAGAAAAACTGTTTTTT
TRBV4-3,TRBJ1-4,NA,NA,CASSTDKGDLGANEKLFF,TGCGCCAGCAGCACCGACAAGGGGGACCTTGGGGCTAATGAAAAACTGTTTTTT
TRBV7-9,TRBJ2-7,few,NA,CSSSHTNEGREQYF,TGTTCCAGCAGCCATACTAATGAGGGGAGGGAGCAGTACTTC
TRBV27,TRBJ2-7,NA,NA,CASSSQGGGFSYEQYF,TGTGCCAGCAGCTCCCAGGGGGGCGGATTCTCCTACGAGCAGTACTTC
TRBV28,TRBJ2-1,few,NA,CASSLFPTEGEQFF,TGTGCCAGCAGTTTATTCCCAACGGAGGGTGAGCAGTTCTTC
TRBV18,TRBJ1-1,NA,NA,CASSRQGIEAFF,TGTGCCAGCTCACGCCAGGGGATAGAGGCTTTCTTT
TRBV28,TRBJ1-3,NA,NA,CASSLAPSGGNTIYF,TGTGCCAGCAGTTTGGCCCCCTCCGGGGGAAACACCATATATTTT
TRBV11-1,TRBJ2-7,NA,TRBD2,CASNPHSGGSCEQYF,TGTGCCAGCAACCCTCATTCGGGAGGGTCCTGCGAGCAGTACTTC
TRBV7-3,TRBJ1-1,NA,NA,CASSTQGFGTEAFF,TGTGCCAGCAGCACCCAGGGCTTTGGCACTGAAGCTTTCTTT
TRBV7-6,TRBJ2-5,NA,TRBD2,CASSSSGEGETQYF,TGTGCCAGCAGCTCGAGCGGGGAGGGTGAGACCCAGTACTTC
TRBV5-1,TRBJ1-4,NA,NA,CASNKDSSNEKLFF,TGCGCCAGCAACAAAGACTCCTCTAATGAAAAACTGTTTTTT
TRBV9,TRBJ2-1,NA,NA,CASSVAGGWSTGYNEQFF,TGTGCCAGCAGCGTAGCCGGGGGATGGAGCACGGGGTACAATGAGCAGTTCTTC
TRBV19,TRBJ2-1,NA,NA,CASSIGQNNEQFF,TGTGCCAGTAGTATAGGACAGAACAATGAGCAGTTCTTC
TRBV7-2,TRBJ2-1,NA,NA,CASSLVASYNEQFF,TGTGCCAGCAGCTTAGTCGCGTCCTACAATGAGCAGTTCTTC
TRBV5-1,TRBJ2-2,NA,TRBD1,CASDRDYTGELFF,TGCGCCAGCGACAGGGATTACACCGGGGAGCTGTTTTTT
TRBV30,TRBJ2-3,NA,NA,CAWNVGNTQYF,TGTGCCTGGAATGTGGGCAATACGCAGTATTTT
TRBV6-5,TRBJ1-3,NA,NA,CASSQNSGNTIYF,TGTGCCAGCAGTCAAAACTCTGGAAACACCATATATTTT
TRBV11-3,TRBJ2-3,NA,NA,CASSLDWRFRNTQYF,TGTGCCAGCAGCTTAGATTGGAGGTTTCGCAATACGCAGTATTTT
TRBV7-6,TRBJ2-3,NA,TRBD2,CASSLVAGGPSSTQYF,TGTGCCAGCAGCCTGGTAGCGGGGGGGCCTAGCAGTACGCAGTATTTT
TRBV28,TRBJ2-2,NA,TRBD2,CASSFWTSGRANTGELFF,TGTGCCAGCAGTTTTTGGACTAGCGGGAGGGCCAACACCGGGGAGCTGTTTTTT
TRBV5-4,TRBJ1-2,NA,TRBD1,CASSLPDRDNYGYTF,TGTGCCAGCAGCCTCCCAGACAGGGATAACTATGGCTACACCTTC
TRBV11-3,TRBJ2-7,NA,TRBD1,CASSKGTASTNEQYF,TGTGCCAGCAGCAAAGGGACAGCATCTACTAACGAGCAGTACTTC
TRBV6-5,TRBJ2-2,NA,NA,CASSWAGSNTGELFF,TGTGCCAGCAGCTGGGCAGGAAGTAACACCGGGGAGCTGTTTTTT
TRBV7-8,TRBJ2-5,NA,NA,CASSLKAPQGRETQYF,TGTGCCAGCAGCTTAAAAGCGCCCCAGGGTCGGGAGACCCAGTACTTC
TRBV20-1,TRBJ2-7,NA,NA,CSARSSYELYF,TGCAGTGCTAGGTCGAGTTACGAGCTGTACTTC
TRBV7-9,TRBJ2-7,few,TRBD2,CSSSPGEGYYEQYF,TGTTCCAGCAGCCCGGGGGAGGGCTACTACGAGCAGTACTTC
TRBV6-6,TRBJ2-1,few,NA,CASSYSRQGGQNEQFF,TGTGCCAGCAGTTACTCGAGGCAGGGTGGCCAGAATGAGCAGTTCTTC
TRBV5-4,TRBJ1-4,NA,TRBD1,CASSLRQQGAATNEKLFF,TGTGCCAGCAGCTTGAGACAACAGGGGGCAGCAACTAATGAAAAACTGTTTTTT
TRBV23-1,TRBJ1-1,NA,NA,CASSLVHYITNTEAFF,TGCGCCAGCAGTCTTGTCCACTACATAACGAACACTGAAGCTTTCTTT
TRBV7-2,TRBJ2-2,NA,TRBD2,CASRGSRGLAGNTGELFF,TGTGCCAGCAGAGGTAGCCGGGGACTAGCGGGGAACACCGGGGAGCTGTTTTTT
TRBV4-1,TRBJ2-7,NA,TRBD2,CASSPTAGRDEQYF,TGTGCCAGCAGTCCAACAGCGGGAAGGGACGAGCAGTACTTC
TRBV7-7,TRBJ2-5,few,NA,CASSLDASGETQYF,TGTGCCAGCAGCTTAGATGCGTCAGGGGAGACCCAGTACTTC
TRBV7-9,TRBJ2-7,NA,TRBD2,CASSSPGGSYEQYF,TGTGCCAGCAGCTCCCCGGGGGGGTCCTACGAGCAGTACTTC
TRBV5-6,TRBJ2-1,NA,NA,CASSPPANNEQFF,TGTGCCAGCAGCCCCCCTGCGAACAATGAGCAGTTCTTC
TRBV10-3,TRBJ1-2,NA,TRBD1,CAITDRGENYGYTF,TGTGCCATCACTGACAGGGGGGAGAACTATGGCTACACCTTC
TRBV4-1,TRBJ1-2,NA,NA,CASSQEGGYGYTF,TGCGCCAGCAGCCAAGAAGGGGGCTATGGCTACACCTTC
TRBV28,TRBJ2-5,NA,TRBD2,CASSLSPGGRETQYF,TGTGCCAGCAGTTTATCGCCGGGCGGGAGGGAGACCCAGTACTTC
TRBV18,TRBJ1-1,NA,NA,CASSPPGRGEAFF,TGTGCCAGCTCACCACCCGGACGGGGTGAAGCTTTCTTT
TRBV19,TRBJ1-4,NA,NA,CASTLNSRANEKLFF,TGTGCCAGTACCCTCAACTCCAGGGCTAATGAAAAACTGTTTTTT
TRBV7-3,TRBJ2-2,NA,NA,CASSPHGIYTGELFF,TGTGCCAGCAGCCCCCACGGTATTTACACCGGGGAGCTGTTTTTT
TRBV4-1,TRBJ1-5,NA,TRBD1,CASSPRDRVDQPQHF,TGCGCCAGCAGCCCCCGGGACAGGGTAGATCAGCCCCAGCATTTT
TRBV4-3,TRBJ2-1,NA,NA,CASSPSSQAAYNEQFF,TGCGCCAGCAGCCCCTCCTCACAGGCCGCCTACAATGAGCAGTTCTTC
TRBV5-4,TRBJ2-5,NA,NA,CASSLVGRGMKTQYF,TGTGCCAGCAGCTTGGTAGGGAGGGGGATGAAGACCCAGTACTTC
TRBV6-1,TRBJ2-3,NA,TRBD2,CASSEGVAGGFGDTQYF,TGTGCCAGCAGTGAAGGGGTAGCGGGAGGATTTGGAGATACGCAGTATTTT
TRBV9,TRBJ2-3,NA,TRBD1,CASSSRGRPTDTQYF,TGTGCCAGCAGCTCCAGGGGGCGCCCCACAGATACGCAGTATTTT
TRBV2,TRBJ1-5,once,TRBD1,CASRVDRGNQPQHF,TGTGCCAGCAGGGTGGACAGGGGCAATCAGCCCCAGCATTTT